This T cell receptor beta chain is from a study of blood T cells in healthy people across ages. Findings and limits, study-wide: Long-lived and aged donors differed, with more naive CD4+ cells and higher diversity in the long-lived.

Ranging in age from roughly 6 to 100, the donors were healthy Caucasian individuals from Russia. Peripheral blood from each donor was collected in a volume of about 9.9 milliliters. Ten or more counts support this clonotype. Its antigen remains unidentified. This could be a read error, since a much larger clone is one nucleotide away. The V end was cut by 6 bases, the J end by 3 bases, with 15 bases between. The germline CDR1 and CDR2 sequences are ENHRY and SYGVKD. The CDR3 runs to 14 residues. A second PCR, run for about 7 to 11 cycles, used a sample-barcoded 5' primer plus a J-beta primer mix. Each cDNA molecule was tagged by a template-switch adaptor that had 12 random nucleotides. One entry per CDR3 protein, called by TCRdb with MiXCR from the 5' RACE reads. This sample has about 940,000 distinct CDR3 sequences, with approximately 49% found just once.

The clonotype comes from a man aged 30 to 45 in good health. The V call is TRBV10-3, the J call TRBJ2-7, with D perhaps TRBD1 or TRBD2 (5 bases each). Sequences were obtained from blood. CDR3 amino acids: CAIRPRGIVYEQYF. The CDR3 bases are TGTGCCATCAGACCCCGGGGCATAGTCTACGAGCAGTACTTC.